The sequence of this TCR beta chain was determined in a study of spatial heterogeneity in lung cancer. Study in general: Fewer alpha-chain than beta-chain sequences were consistently detected. A unique TCR and UMI combination showed up more than ten times in raw reads, on average.

Each TCR cDNA molecule carried a unique molecular identifier. TCRdb passed the 5' RACE reads through MiXCR, listing each CDR3 protein once. The sample contains about 48,000 distinct CDR3 sequences, about 5.8% of which appear only once. This clonotype was detected many times. The time point is: sample taken at primary tumor resection. The sequenced material consisted of unsorted whole RNA from tumor, nontumor lung or frozen PBMC. A total of approximately 70 untreated early-stage non-small cell lung cancer patients served as donors. The TCR sequence derives from a male donor with early-stage non-small cell lung cancer. Sequenced material: PBMCs, taken at surgery.

This CDR3 reads CASSLQLVGGGELFF. CDR3 DNA sequence: TGTGCCAGCAGTTTACAACTAGTAGGCGGCGGGGAGCTGTTTTTT. This chain links TRBV28 with TRBJ2-2, with a tentative D call TRBD2 (5 bases). V lost 2 bases to trimming and J lost 7 bases, with 14 bases between them. Germline loops: CDR1 MDHEN, CDR2 SYDVKM. CDR3 length: 15 residues. Combining the CDR3 with reference TRBV28 and TRBJ2-2 gives the whole variable domain DVKVTQSSRYLVKRTGEKVFLECVQDMDHENMFWYRQDPGLGLRLIYFSYDVKMKEKGDIPEGYSVSREKKERFSLILESASTNQTSMYLCASSLQLVGGGELFFGEGSRLTVL.